The sequence of this TCR beta chain was determined in a study of cytomegalovirus exposure and HLA in healthy donors. Overall study context: As an earlier analysis found, around 170 million T cells yielded over 95 million unique TCR beta sequences.

Comments on this clone: Its matching antigen is unknown.

Overall study results and limits: TCR association rates varied by HLA locus in a later analysis, with DRB1 highest and HLA-C lowest. Rarity marked most TCR sequences, yet some public TCRs occurred in many donors.

The length of the CDR3 is 18 residues. Germline CDR1 and CDR2: LGHNA and YNFKEQ. V dropped 1 base and J dropped 8; count of bases not matched to a gene: 17. The PCR contained 60 Vbeta and 13 Jbeta primers. Produced via immunoSEQ multiplex PCR; TCRdb's table is partial and in-frame only. The sample holds roughly 110,000 clones, 82% seen once. The sequence was obtained from a man aged 25-40 years in good health and CMV-seropositive. The J gene is TRBJ2-1, the V gene TRBV4-2; TRBD2 matches 7 bases. Sequencing was carried out using PBMCs. CDR3 loop: CASSQGTRLAEFIDEQFF. In nucleotides, the CDR3 is TGTGCCAGCAGCCAAGGGACTAGGCTAGCGGAATTTATCGATGAGCAGTTCTTC.